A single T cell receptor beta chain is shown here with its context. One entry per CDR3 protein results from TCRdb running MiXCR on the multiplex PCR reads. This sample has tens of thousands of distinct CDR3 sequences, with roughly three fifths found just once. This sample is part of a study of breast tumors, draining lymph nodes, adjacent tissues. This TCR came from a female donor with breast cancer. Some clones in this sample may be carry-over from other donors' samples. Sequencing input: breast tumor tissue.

The DNA of the CDR3 is TGTGCCAGCAGTTCCATTCTCACTCCGGCGGATACGCAGTATTTT. Protein sequence: CASSSILTPADTQYF. V usage is TRBV5-4 and J usage is TRBJ2-3; D not resolved. The germline V and J ends were trimmed by 5 bases and 6 bases, with 19 bases remaining between them. Germline CDR1 SGHNT, CDR2 YYREEE (reference sequence). The CDR3 is made up of 15 amino acids. The whole variable domain, filled in from reference TRBV5-4 and TRBJ2-3, reads ETGVTQSPTHLIKTRGQQVTLRCSSQSGHNTVSWYQQALGQGPQFIFQYYREEENGRGNFPPRFSGLQFPNYSSELNVNALELDDSALYLCASSSILTPADTQYFGPGTRLTVL.